This T cell receptor beta chain was retrieved from a study of response to subunit inactivated influenza vaccine. Overall study findings and caveats: There was a suggestion from the authors that each seasonal influenza vaccination recruits few new T cells.

This clonotype occurred a few times. Its antigen is as yet unknown. From germline, CDR1 is SGHAT and CDR2 FQNNGV. The V end was cut by 0 bases, the J end by 2 bases, with 11 bases between. The CDR3 contains 15 residues. TCRdb re-analysed the RT-PCR reads in MiXCR, keeping a single row per CDR3 protein. The sample lists about 830,000 distinct CDR3 sequences; 18% were seen once. The sample consisted of PBMCs from blood, taken around 5 days after vaccination. The clonotype originates from a man between 50 and 59 years old who received an inactivated influenza vaccine. This rearrangement joins TRBV11-2 to TRBJ2-7; D is perhaps TRBD2 (5 bases). For the CDR3, the DNA is TGTGCCAGCAGCTTAGAGGTGGGAGCCCCCTACGAGCAGTACTTC. Residues: CASSLEVGAPYEQYF.